Listed below are T cell receptor beta chains from one sample, sequenced in a study of CD8+ T cells in alopecia areata. TCRdb's table, derived via immunoSEQ multiplex PCR, lists solely in-frame clones and lacks some. The sample consists of 190,000 or so clones, around 60% of them appearing once. Sequenced material: CD8+ T cells sorted from blood, taken at week 24, from a patient treated with tofacitinib. These receptors were obtained from a human donor with alopecia areata. CDR3s include the opening cysteine and the closing phenylalanine or tryptophan. The D gene is left open where the match is weak. Not every row has a clone size; where given, it reads once, few, many or a size class.

V: TRBV2; J: TRBJ1-5; D: -; size: -; DNA: TGTGCCAGCAGTGAATGGGGGGTCAATCAGCCCCAGCATTTT; CDR3: CASSEWGVNQPQHF
V: TRBV13; J: TRBJ2-5; D: -; size: few; DNA: TGTGCCAGCAGCCGCGGGGTTCAAGAGACCCAGTACTTC; CDR3: CASSRGVQETQYF
V: TRBV7-9; J: TRBJ2-7; D: TRBD1; size: few; DNA: TGTGCCAGCAGCTCGGACAGGGAGAGCTACGAGCAGTACTTC; CDR3: CASSSDRESYEQYF
V: TRBV27; J: TRBJ2-5; D: -; size: -; DNA: TGTGCCAGCAGTGGAACAGGGCAAGTAAAGACCCAGTACTTC; CDR3: CASSGTGQVKTQYF
V: TRBV30; J: TRBJ2-1; D: TRBD2; size: once; DNA: TGTGCCTGGAAAGGGACTAGCGGGGGCGAGTTCTTC; CDR3: CAWKGTSGGEFF
V: TRBV12-5; J: TRBJ2-3; D: -; size: -; DNA: TGTGCTAGTGGTTTGCAGACAGATACGCAGTATTTT; CDR3: CASGLQTDTQYF
V: TRBV7-9; J: TRBJ1-6; D: -; size: -; DNA: TGTGCCAGCAGCTTACCTCCGATAAATTCACCCCTCCACTTT; CDR3: CASSLPPINSPLHF
V: TRBV30; J: TRBJ1-4; D: TRBD1; size: few; DNA: TGTGCCTGGACGACAGGGTTTAATGAAAAACTGTTTTTT; CDR3: CAWTTGFNEKLFF
V: TRBV5-4; J: TRBJ2-3; D: -; size: -; DNA: TGTGCCAGCAGCGCCTTCATGACAGATACGCAGTATTTT; CDR3: CASSAFMTDTQYF
V: TRBV10-3; J: TRBJ1-2; D: -; size: -; DNA: TGTGCCATCAGGCCCGGGGACTATGGCTACACCTTC; CDR3: CAIRPGDYGYTF
V: TRBV9; J: TRBJ1-6; D: -; size: few; DNA: TGTGCCAGCAGCGTCGGCGGTTCACCCCTCCACTTT; CDR3: CASSVGGSPLHF
V: TRBV5-6; J: TRBJ1-1; D: -; size: -; DNA: TGTGCCGGCACGACAGGTGGAAAGACTGAAGCTTTCTTT; CDR3: CAGTTGGKTEAFF
V: TRBV30; J: TRBJ2-3; D: TRBD2; size: -; DNA: TGTGCCTGGAGGCGGGGGGCAGATACGCAGTATTTT; CDR3: CAWRRGADTQYF
V: TRBV7-9; J: TRBJ2-7; D: TRBD1; size: -; DNA: TGTGCCAGCAGCTCCGGGACAGGGTCCCACGAGCAGTACTTC; CDR3: CASSSGTGSHEQYF
V: TRBV14; J: TRBJ2-7; D: -; size: -; DNA: TGTGCCAGCAGCCACTCCGGGACCACCTACGAGCAGTACTTC; CDR3: CASSHSGTTYEQYF
V: TRBV7-8; J: TRBJ1-6; D: TRBD1; size: -; DNA: TGTGCCAGCAGCCACTGGGGGACAGATAATTCACCCCTCCACTTT; CDR3: CASSHWGTDNSPLHF
V: TRBV29-1; J: TRBJ2-7; D: -; size: -; DNA: TGCAGCGTTGGACAGCCGACCGAGCAGTACTTC; CDR3: CSVGQPTEQYF
V: TRBV2; J: TRBJ2-3; D: -; size: few; DNA: TGTGCCAGCAGTGAGGACGTTGATACGCAGTATTTT; CDR3: CASSEDVDTQYF
V: TRBV4-1; J: TRBJ2-2; D: -; size: -; DNA: TGCGCCAGCAGCCCGGGCCCGGGAACCGGGGAGCTGTTTTTT; CDR3: CASSPGPGTGELFF
V: TRBV4-1; J: TRBJ2-7; D: -; size: -; DNA: TGCGCCAGCAGCCAAGATGGCAGGTCGGCCTACGAGCAGTACTTC; CDR3: CASSQDGRSAYEQYF
V: TRBV7-2; J: TRBJ2-2; D: -; size: -; DNA: TGTGCCAGCAACCCTTCGGTATTAGCCGGGGAGCTGTTTTTT; CDR3: CASNPSVLAGELFF
V: TRBV25-1; J: TRBJ1-2; D: -; size: few; DNA: TGTGCCAGCAGTGAAACAGAGGCCTATGGCTACACCTTC; CDR3: CASSETEAYGYTF
V: TRBV5-6; J: TRBJ1-3; D: -; size: -; DNA: TGTGCCAGCAGCTTGTCCGGATTCTCTGGAAACACCATATATTTT; CDR3: CASSLSGFSGNTIYF
V: TRBV27; J: TRBJ1-2; D: -; size: -; DNA: TGTGCCAGCACCCTATCGGCGGGGGCCGCTATCTATGGCTACACCTTC; CDR3: CASTLSAGAAIYGYTF
V: TRBV6-4; J: TRBJ2-2; D: -; size: -; DNA: TGTGCCAGCAGTTTGGGAAGCGGGGAGCTGTTTTTT; CDR3: CASSLGSGELFF
V: TRBV6-5; J: TRBJ2-7; D: -; size: -; DNA: TGTGCCAGCAGTTACACAGGGCTTCACTCCGAGCAGTACTTC; CDR3: CASSYTGLHSEQYF
V: TRBV11-2; J: TRBJ2-2; D: TRBD2; size: -; DNA: TGTGCCAGCAGCTTAGGGGTGGGACTAGGCACCGGGGAGCTGTTTTTT; CDR3: CASSLGVGLGTGELFF
V: TRBV2; J: TRBJ1-1; D: -; size: -; DNA: TGTGCCAGCAGTGCTAACCTGAACACTGAAGCTTTCTTT; CDR3: CASSANLNTEAFF
V: TRBV4-1; J: TRBJ2-7; D: TRBD1; size: -; DNA: TGCGCCAGCAGCCTTCGGGGACAGTCCCACGAGCAGTACTTC; CDR3: CASSLRGQSHEQYF
V: TRBV7-9; J: TRBJ1-1; D: -; size: -; DNA: TGTGCCAGCAGCTCCGCCCACCGAACAGGGTACACTGAAGCTTTCTTT; CDR3: CASSSAHRTGYTEAFF
V: TRBV28; J: TRBJ2-7; D: TRBD1; size: -; DNA: TGTGCCAGCAGTTCGCCGGACAGGGCGGAGGGGAACTACGAGCAGTACTTC; CDR3: CASSSPDRAEGNYEQYF
V: TRBV25-1; J: TRBJ2-5; D: -; size: -; DNA: TGTGCCAGCAGTGAATCTGGAGGGGGCGCAGAGACCCAGTACTTC; CDR3: CASSESGGGAETQYF
V: TRBV12-5; J: TRBJ2-1; D: -; size: -; DNA: TGTGCTAGTGGTTTGGTTAGACAGGCCAACTACAATGAGCAGTTCTTC; CDR3: CASGLVRQANYNEQFF
V: TRBV11-2; J: TRBJ2-7; D: TRBD2; size: -; DNA: TGTGCCAGCAGCTCGGGGCGGGGGTACGAGCAGTACTTC; CDR3: CASSSGRGYEQYF
V: TRBV9; J: TRBJ1-2; D: TRBD1; size: -; DNA: TGTGCCAGCAGCGCCGGGACAGGCCAGCATGGCTACACCTTC; CDR3: CASSAGTGQHGYTF